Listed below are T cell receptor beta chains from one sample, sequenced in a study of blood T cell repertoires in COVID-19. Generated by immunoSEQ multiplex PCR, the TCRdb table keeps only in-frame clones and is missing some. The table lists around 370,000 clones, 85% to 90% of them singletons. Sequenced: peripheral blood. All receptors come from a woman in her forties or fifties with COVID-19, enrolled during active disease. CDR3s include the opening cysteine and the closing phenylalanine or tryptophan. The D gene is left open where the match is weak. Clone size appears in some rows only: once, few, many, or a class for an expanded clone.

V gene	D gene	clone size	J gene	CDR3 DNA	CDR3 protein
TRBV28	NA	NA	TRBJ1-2	TGTGCCAGCAGTTTCATCACTTCAGGTTCCCCCTATGGCTACACCTTC	CASSFITSGSPYGYTF
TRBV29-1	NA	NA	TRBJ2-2	TGCAGCGCCCGTCTCGGTTTGGCCGGGGAGCTGTTTTTT	CSARLGLAGELFF
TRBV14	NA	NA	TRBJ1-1	TGTGCCAGCAGCCAAGAAGGCCGGGAGTTCGGCACTGAAGCTTTCTTT	CASSQEGREFGTEAFF
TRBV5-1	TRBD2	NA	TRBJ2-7	TGCGCCAGCAGCTCGGGGGGTTCCTACGAGCAGTACTTC	CASSSGGSYEQYF
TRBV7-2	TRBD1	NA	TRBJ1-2	TGTGCCAGCAGCTTTAACCGGGACAGGGGCCGTGGCTACACCTTC	CASSFNRDRGRGYTF
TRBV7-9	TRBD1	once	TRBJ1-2	TGTGCCAGCAGCTTAGGGGCCAGGGGGTCACTCTATGGCTACACCTTC	CASSLGARGSLYGYTF
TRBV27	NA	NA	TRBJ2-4	TGTGCCAGCAGTTTTTGGGGGCAGGACATTCAGTACTTC	CASSFWGQDIQYF
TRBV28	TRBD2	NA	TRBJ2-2	TGTGCCAGCAGTTTCCTCGTGGTAGCGGGAGAGACCGGGGAGCTGTTTTTT	CASSFLVVAGETGELFF
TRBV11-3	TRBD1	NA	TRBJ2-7	TGTGCCAGCAGCTTAGAAGGGACAGGGATAAGCGAGCAGTACTTC	CASSLEGTGISEQYF
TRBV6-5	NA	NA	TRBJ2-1	TGTGCCAGCAGTTACACTAGCTACAATGAGCAGTTCTTC	CASSYTSYNEQFF
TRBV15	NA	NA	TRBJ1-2	TGTGCCACCAGCAGATCCGGCTATGGCTACACCTTC	CATSRSGYGYTF
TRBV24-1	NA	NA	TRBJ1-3	TGTGCCACCAGTGAGTATGCTGGAAACACCATATATTTT	CATSEYAGNTIYF
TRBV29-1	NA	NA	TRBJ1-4	TGCAGCGTTGCGCCCGGGGGGTACGAAAAACTGTTTTTT	CSVAPGGYEKLFF
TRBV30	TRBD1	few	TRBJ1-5	TGTGCCTGGAGTGGACAGGGGGACCAGCCCCAGCATTTT	CAWSGQGDQPQHF
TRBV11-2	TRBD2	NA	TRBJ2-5	TGTGCCAGCAGCCCCCGGGTGGGGACTAGCGGGAGAGAGACCCAGTACTTC	CASSPRVGTSGRETQYF
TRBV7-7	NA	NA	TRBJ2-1	TGTGCTAGCAGCTCAGGTCAGAGCTCCTACAATGAGCAGTTCTTC	CASSSGQSSYNEQFF
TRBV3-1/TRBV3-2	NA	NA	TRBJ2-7	TGTGCCAGCAGCCAAGATAACAGGCTCTCCGAGCAGTACTTC	CASSQDNRLSEQYF
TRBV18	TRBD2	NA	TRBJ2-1	TGTGCCAGCTCACGGGGGACTAGCGGGACAGGGGATGAGCAGTTCTTC	CASSRGTSGTGDEQFF
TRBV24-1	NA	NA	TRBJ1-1	TGTGCCACCAGTGATTTTACGGGTTCCAAGGGGGCTTTCTTT	CATSDFTGSKGAFF
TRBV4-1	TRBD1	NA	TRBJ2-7	TGCGCCAGCAGCCAAGATAAACAGGGGGGTTACGAGCAGTACTTC	CASSQDKQGGYEQYF
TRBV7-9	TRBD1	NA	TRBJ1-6	TGTGCCAGCAGCCGGACAGGTAGCTCCTATAATTCACCCCTCCACTTT	CASSRTGSSYNSPLHF
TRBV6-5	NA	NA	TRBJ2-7	TGTGCCAGCAGTTACTCGGGCCAGAGGGTCCACGAGCAGTACTTC	CASSYSGQRVHEQYF
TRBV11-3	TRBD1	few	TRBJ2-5	TGTGCCAGCAGCTCAGAAGGGGGCGACCAGTACTTC	CASSSEGGDQYF
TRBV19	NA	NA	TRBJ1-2	TGTGCCAGTAGTATAGACGTCAACAGTAACTATGGCTACACCTTC	CASSIDVNSNYGYTF
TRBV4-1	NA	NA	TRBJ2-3	TGCGCCAGCAGCCAAGATCCCAGTGGTACGCAGTATTTT	CASSQDPSGTQYF
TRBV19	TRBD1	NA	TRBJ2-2	TGTGCCAGTAGTATAAACAGGGGCCACACCGGGGAGCTGTTTTTT	CASSINRGHTGELFF
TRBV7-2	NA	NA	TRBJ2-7	TGTGCCAGCACGGATAGCGGTCCCTACGAGCAGTACTTC	CASTDSGPYEQYF
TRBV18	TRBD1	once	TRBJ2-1	TGTGCCAGCTCACTGCGAGCCGGGACAGCTAGCTCCTACAATGAGCAGTTCTTC	CASSLRAGTASSYNEQFF
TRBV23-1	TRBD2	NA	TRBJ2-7	TGCGCCAGCAGTCAACTAGCGGCCTACGAGCAGTACTTC	CASSQLAAYEQYF
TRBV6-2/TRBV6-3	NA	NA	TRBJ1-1	TGTGCCAGCAGTTCCTGGACACGTTACACTGAAGCTTTCTTT	CASSSWTRYTEAFF
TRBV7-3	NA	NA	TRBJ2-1	TGTGCCAGCAGCTTAACCGATTTGAGGGGAGGTGAGCAGTTCTTC	CASSLTDLRGGEQFF
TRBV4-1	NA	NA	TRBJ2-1	TGCGCCAGCAGCCTGGACAGAGGAAATGAGCAGTTCTTC	CASSLDRGNEQFF
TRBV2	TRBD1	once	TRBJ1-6	TGTGCCAGCAGTGAAAGGGACAGTGCCTTTATTAATTCACCCCTCCACTTT	CASSERDSAFINSPLHF
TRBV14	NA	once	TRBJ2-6	TGTGCCAGCAGCCCCTTTGAGGCCCCTGGGGCCAACGTCCTGACTTTC	CASSPFEAPGANVLTF
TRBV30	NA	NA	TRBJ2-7	TGTGCCTGGAGTGTATGGCAGGACGAGCAGTACTTC	CAWSVWQDEQYF
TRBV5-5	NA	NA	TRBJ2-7	TGTGCCAGCAGGACCAACGAACAGGAGGGCTACTACGAGCAGTACTTC	CASRTNEQEGYYEQYF
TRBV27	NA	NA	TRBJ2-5	TGTGCCAGCAGTCGGGGGCAGGGGGGAGCATGGGTGACCCAGTACTTC	CASSRGQGGAWVTQYF
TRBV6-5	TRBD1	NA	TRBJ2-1	TGTGCCAGCTGCCTAAGGGGGCGCGATAATGAGCAGTTCTTC	CASCLRGRDNEQFF
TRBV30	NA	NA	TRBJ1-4	TGTGCCTGGAGCCCCAGGTCTGAAAAACTGTTTTTT	CAWSPRSEKLFF
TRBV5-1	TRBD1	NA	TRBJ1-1	TGCGCCAGCAGCACGGGACAGGGGAGAGCTTTCTTT	CASSTGQGRAFF
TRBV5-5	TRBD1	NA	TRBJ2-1	TGTGCCAGCAGCTTTGAAGGGACAGGGCACAATGAGCAGTTCTTC	CASSFEGTGHNEQFF
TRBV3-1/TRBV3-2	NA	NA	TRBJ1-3	TGTGCCAGCAGCCAAATTATCGGTTCTGGAAACACCATATATTTT	CASSQIIGSGNTIYF
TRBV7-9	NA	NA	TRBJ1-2	TGTGCCAGCAGCTTAGCGCTTCAGGGTGGAGACTATGGCTACACCTTC	CASSLALQGGDYGYTF